This T cell receptor (beta chain) was recorded in a study of T cells in Graves' hyperthyroidism and ophthalmopathy. In its sample, this clonotype was seen many times. V was pared by 2 bases and J by 3 bases, with 16 bases between. The CDR3 contains 17 residues. Template material for amplifying TCR beta CDR3 regions consisted of RNA transcripts. The HTBI primer set drove a first-round RT-PCR of the TCR CDR3. One entry per CDR3 protein results from TCRdb running MiXCR on the multiplex PCR reads. The data show about 340,000 distinct CDR3 sequences, around 20% seen once. Sequencing used blood. The chain uses TRBV12-3 or TRBV12-4 and TRBJ2-2; D remains unclear. The receptor comes from a woman aged 45-59 years with Graves' hyperthyroidism. The CDR3 DNA reads as TGTGCCAGCAGTTTAAGGCTTGCGAGCCTTTACACCGGGGAGCTGTTTTTT. As protein: CASSLRLASLYTGELFF.